This T cell receptor beta chain is from a study of blood T cell repertoires in COVID-19. Study overall: Samples of COVID-19 (acute and convalescent) were obtained from the United States, Italy and Spain. PBMCs, B-cell-depleted T cells, or T cells provided the cDNA or gDNA that made up the material.

The method was immunoSEQ multiplex PCR; TCRdb's version includes in-frame clones alone and lacks a portion of them. The data hold about 160,000 clones, with over 80% observed a single time. This CDR3 is 15 amino acids long. V was trimmed by 4 bases and J by 0 bases, leaving 14 bases between them. The germline V gene has CDR1 GTSNPN and CDR2 SVGIG (reference sequence). The specimen sequenced was peripheral blood. This receptor was taken from a man aged 80 or over with acute or convalescent COVID-19. This chain joins TRBV30 and TRBJ2-3; weak D call: TRBD1 (5 bases). The CDR3 DNA reads as TGTGCCTGGATCCGTACAGGAGCTAGCACAGATACGCAGTATTTT. Translating it yields CAWIRTGASTDTQYF.